This T cell receptor beta chain emerged from a study of T cells in Graves' hyperthyroidism and ophthalmopathy. After removal of 4 bases from V and 5 bases from J, the junction contained 4 bases not matched to a gene. The CDR3 is 14 amino acids. Germline V gives CDR1 SGHTA, CDR2 FQGNSA. Amplification of TCR beta CDR3 regions used RNA as the template. An initial round of RT-PCR targeting the TCR CDR3 relied on the HTBI primer set. MiXCR, run by TCRdb on the multiplex PCR reads, gives a single entry per CDR3 protein. Among a few hundred thousand distinct CDR3 sequences listed, approximately 14% were seen once. Concerning this clonotype itself: This could be a read error, since a much larger clone is one nucleotide away.

The chain employs TRBV7-2 and TRBJ1-5; 8 nucleotides line up with TRBD1. This TCR was sampled from a woman younger than 35 with Graves' hyperthyroidism that later progressed to Graves' ophthalmopathy. The sample was blood. The CDR3 bases are TGTGCCAGCAGCTCGGACAGGGAGTATCAGCCCCAGCATTTT. This gives the protein CASSSDREYQPQHF.